These 15 T cell receptor beta chains originate from one sample sequenced in a study of T cells in narcolepsy. Assay used: immunoSEQ multiplex PCR; TCRdb lists only in-frame clones, some missing. The table records 37,000 or so clones, around 85% of them present only once. Material for sequencing was CD45RA- memory CD4+ T cells from PBMCs. These receptors were collected from a human donor with narcolepsy.

This chain uses TRBV10-1 with TRBJ1-2; D perhaps matches TRBD1 (5 bases). Germline V gives CDR1 WNHNN, CDR2 SYGVQD (reference sequence). V lost 6 bases and J lost 7, with 12 bases in between. This CDR3 contains 12 residues. The CDR3 loop reads CASRYQGGGYTF. Here the CDR3 DNA reads TGCGCCAGCAGGTACCAGGGAGGTGGCTACACCTTC.

This clone was observed a handful of times. J is TRBJ1-6 and V is TRBV6-5, with D uncertain. The germline CDR1 and CDR2 sequences are MNHEY and SVGAGI. This CDR3 has 15 amino acids. V was trimmed by 4 bases and J by 5 bases, leaving 12 bases between them. The CDR3 reads CASSSLGQNNSPLHF. CDR3 bases: TGTGCCAGCAGTTCCCTCGGTCAGAATAATTCACCCCTCCACTTT.

CDR3 sequence: CASSPSPGQDYGYTF. The CDR3 DNA is TGCGCCAGCAGCCCTTCACCGGGACAGGACTATGGCTACACCTTC. This chain uses TRBV5-1 with TRBJ1-2; the match to TRBD1 covers 8 bases. The CDR3 is 15 amino acids. Trimming removed 4 bases from V and 3 bases from J; junction bases left unmatched: 8. From germline, CDR1 is SGHRS and CDR2 YFSETQ.

The V and J genes are TRBV7-8 and TRBJ1-3, with D tentatively TRBD1 (6 bases). V lost 3 bases to trimming and J lost 4 bases, with 19 bases between them. The germline CDR1 and CDR2 sequences are SGHVS and FQNEAQ. The CDR3 has 17 amino acids. Written as DNA, the CDR3 is TGTGCCAGCAGCTTTTCCTTCCCAACAGGGAGAGGAAACACCATATATTTT. Translated, it gives CASSFSFPTGRGNTIYF.

The chain has TRBV11-3 and TRBJ1-5; D gene unclear. The germline V and J ends were trimmed by 4 bases and 7 bases, with 11 bases remaining between them. Germline-derived CDR1 and CDR2 are SGHNT and YENEEA. The CDR3 length is 13 residues. This CDR3 reads CASSSGTEQPQHF. CDR3 DNA: TGTGCCAGCAGCTCCGGCACGGAACAGCCCCAGCATTTT.

This clone was found a few times. The V gene is TRBV10-3, the J gene TRBJ2-5, with D hard to call. This CDR3 contains 11 residues. Trimming cost V 10 bases and J 2 bases, with 8 bases left between them. Germline V CDR1 and CDR2: ENHRY, SYGVKD. CDR3 in DNA: TGTGCCACCTCTTCTCAAGAGACCCAGTACTTC. This translates into CATSSQETQYF.

The chain links TRBV7-2 to TRBJ2-2, with no clear D. CDR1 is SGHTA and CDR2 is FQGNSA in the germline V gene. The CDR3 consists of 12 residues. V was clipped by 2 bases and J by 4 bases, with 2 bases between them. This CDR3 reads CASSLSTGELFF. The CDR3 DNA follows: TGTGCCAGCAGCTTAAGCACCGGGGAGCTGTTTTTT.

This clone was found a few times. This rearrangement joins TRBV4-3 to TRBJ2-6, with D tentatively TRBD2 (6 bases). The CDR3 is 16 amino acids. The germline V gene encodes CDR1 LGHNA and CDR2 YSLEER. Trimming took 0 bases from V and 3 from J, leaving 9 bases between them. The CDR3 here is CASSQDRGFGANVLTF. The CDR3 coding sequence is TGCGCCAGCAGCCAAGATCGGGGGTTTGGGGCCAACGTCCTGACTTTC.

V and J are TRBV2 and TRBJ2-3; 11 bases match TRBD2. CDR3 length: 15 amino acids. Germline V CDR1 and CDR2: SNHLY, FYNNEI. Trimming at V came to 6 bases and at J to 5 bases, leaving 7 bases not matched to a gene. DNA of the CDR3: TGTGCCAGCAGCCCGGGACTAGCGGCCAGAGATACGCAGTATTTT. It translates to CASSPGLAARDTQYF.

Comments on this clone: Other DNA sequences in this sample translate to the same CDR3. This rearrangement joins TRBV6-1 to TRBJ1-5; possibly TRBD1 for D (5 bases). There are 15 residues in the CDR3. Germline values: CDR1 MNHNS, CDR2 SASEGT. V was shortened by 3 bases and J by 3 bases, with 12 bases between the two germline ends. The CDR3: CASSEVGGYNQPQHF. DNA for the CDR3: TGTGCCAGCAGTGAGGTTGGGGGTTACAATCAGCCCCAGCATTTT.

This clone showed up just a few times. The chain carries TRBV7-2 and TRBJ1-6; D is unresolved. The CDR3 has 14 amino acids. V gave up 7 bases and J gave up 2 bases, with 9 bases separating them. Germline V lookup: CDR1 SGHTA, CDR2 FQGNSA. In DNA, the CDR3 is TGTGCCAGCAACCAGGACGCCTATAATTCACCCCTCCACTTT. It encodes CASNQDAYNSPLHF. The whole variable domain, remainder taken from reference TRBV7-2 and TRBJ1-6, is GAGVSQSPSNKVTEKGKDVELRCDPISGHTALYWYRQSLGQGLEFLIYFQGNSAPDKSGLPSDRFSAERTGGSVSTLTIQRTQQEDSAVYLCASNQDAYNSPLHFGNGTRLTVT.

In this sample, this clone turned up a few times. This sequence joins TRBV5-6 and TRBJ1-4; D is unresolved. The V gene lost 0 bases and the J gene lost 8 bases, with 17 bases spanning the gap. The germline V gene has CDR1 SGHDT and CDR2 YYEEEE. This CDR3 spans 16 amino acids. The CDR3 DNA reads TGTGCCAGCAGCTTGGGGCAGACCCCCGGGTTGGAAAAACTGTTTTTT. Amino acid sequence: CASSLGQTPGLEKLFF.

The rearrangement uses TRBV30 and TRBJ2-7, with no clear D. CDR3 length: 13 amino acids. V lost 2 bases, J lost 3 bases, and 11 bases lay in between. CDR1 GTSNPN and CDR2 SVGIG come from the germline V gene (reference sequence). DNA for the CDR3: TGTGCCTGGAGTATGGACGTATTCTACGAGCAGTACTTC. Translation gives CAWSMDVFYEQYF.

J is TRBJ1-6 and V is TRBV7-2; possibly TRBD1 for D (5 bases). This CDR3 has 11 residues. Trimming left V 1 base short and J 14 bases short, with 6 bases between. Per germline, CDR1 SGHTA and CDR2 FQGNSA. The CDR3 reads CASSLGGTLHF. The DNA of the CDR3 is TGTGCCAGCAGCTTAGGGGGCACCCTCCACTTT.

The CDR3 DNA is TGTGCCCTATTAGCGGGGCGGTTAAACGAGCAGTACTTC. It codes for CALLAGRLNEQYF. The chain combines TRBV6-5 with TRBJ2-7; 8 bases agree with TRBD2. V was pared by 11 bases and J by 5 bases, with 11 bases of the junction left unmatched. CDR1 and CDR2 from the germline V gene are MNHEY and SVGAGI. The CDR3 extends over 13 amino acids.